Listed here are 5 T cell receptor beta chains from one sample, sequenced in a study of CD8 T cells in ankylosing spondylitis. TCRdb used MiXCR to reprocess the 5' RACE reads, holding one entry per CDR3 protein. The repertoire holds some 42,000 distinct CDR3 sequences, with roughly 2.5% as singletons. Material: blood, either unsorted or a sorted T cell fraction (not recorded which). Receptors originate from a male donor with ankylosing spondylitis or in good health (not recorded which).

This clonotype was recorded at least ten times. This chain connects TRBV9 to TRBJ1-2; a weak D match, TRBD1 (5 bases). V lost 0 bases and J lost 0, with 9 bases in between. Germline CDR1 SGDLS, CDR2 YYNGEE. The CDR3 contains 15 residues. CDR3 region: CASSVGQMPNYGYTF. The CDR3 DNA sequence: TGTGCCAGCAGCGTAGGACAGATGCCTAACTATGGCTACACCTTC.

The sample holds many counts of this clonotype. V usage is TRBV9 and J usage is TRBJ2-3; the D call may be TRBD1 or TRBD2 (5 bases each). V lost 0 bases and J 3 bases, leaving 11 bases between the germline ends. Germline V gene sequence: CDR1 SGDLS, CDR2 YYNGEE. CDR3 size: 15 residues. As DNA, the CDR3 is TGTGCCAGCAGCGTAGCTTCGGGGCAGACAGATACGCAGTATTTT. The encoded protein is CASSVASGQTDTQYF.

This clonotype was recorded many times. The CDR3 sequence: CASSVGARQTGELFF. CDR3 sequence (DNA): TGTGCCAGCAGCGTAGGGGCTAGACAGACCGGGGAGCTGTTTTTT. The chain recombines TRBV9 with TRBJ2-2; a possible D gene is TRBD1 (5 bases). This CDR3 region has 15 residues. The V gene lost 0 bases and the J gene lost 5 bases, with 11 bases spanning the gap. CDR1 is SGDLS and CDR2 is YYNGEE in the germline V gene. Together with reference TRBV9 and TRBJ2-2, the CDR3 gives the full variable domain: DSGVTQTPKHLITATGQRVTLRCSPRSGDLSVYWYQQSLDQGLQFLIQYYNGEERAKGNILERFSAQQFPDLHSELNLSSLELGDSALYFCASSVGARQTGELFFGEGSRLTVL.

This clonotype was seen at least ten times. As DNA, the CDR3 is TGTGCCAGCAGCGTATTCTCTCCCGGAGGAGATACGCAGTATTTT. This translates into CASSVFSPGGDTQYF. V and J are TRBV9 and TRBJ2-3; D perhaps matches TRBD2 (5 bases). Looked up from germline, CDR1 is SGDLS and CDR2 is YYNGEE. This CDR3 is 15 amino acids long. Trimming pared 1 base from V and 5 bases from J, leaving 14 bases between.

This clonotype was recorded many times. V and J are TRBV9 and TRBJ2-1; maybe TRBD2 (7 bases). There are 17 residues in the CDR3. V gave up 1 base and J gave up 1 base, with 15 bases separating them. Germline CDR1 reads SGDLS; CDR2 reads YYNGEE. The CDR3 reads CASSVSLGGASYNEQFF. The CDR3 nucleotides are TGTGCCAGCAGCGTAAGTTTAGGGGGGGCTTCCTACAATGAGCAGTTCTTC.